These 28 T cell receptor beta chains share one sample of origin, sequenced in a study of T cells after yellow fever vaccination. Using its own MiXCR run on the 5' RACE reads, TCRdb lists one record per CDR3 protein. Here the sample spans a few hundred thousand distinct CDR3 sequences, roughly 19% being singletons. This specimen consisted of PBMCs, obtained 15 days after the yellow fever booster vaccination. The receptors originated from a man younger than 45 who received the YFV17D yellow fever vaccine.

This clonotype was seen only a few times. The chain is built from TRBV20-1 and TRBJ2-3; no clear D gene. Germline loops: CDR1 DFQATT, CDR2 SNEGSKA (reference sequence). The CDR3 sequence is 15 residues long. V was shortened by 5 bases and J by 1 base, with 16 bases between the two germline ends. For the CDR3, the DNA is TGCAGTGCTGGAAGGCCCGGAGTGGGCACAGATACGCAGTATTTT. Its protein product is CSAGRPGVGTDTQYF.

V and J are TRBV29-1 and TRBJ2-7; D remains ambiguous. This CDR3 contains 12 residues. CDR1 and CDR2 from the germline V gene are SQVTM and ANQGSEA. Trimming stripped 5 bases from V and 1 base from J, with 9 bases between. CDR3: CSVLTQSYEQYF. For the CDR3, the DNA is TGCAGCGTTCTGACGCAGTCCTACGAGCAGTACTTC.

This clonotype has only a few counts. V and J are TRBV11-1 and TRBJ2-1; 8 nucleotides agree with TRBD2. Per germline, CDR1 SGHAT and CDR2 FQDESV (reference sequence). This CDR3 region has 18 residues. V dropped 7 bases and J dropped 5; count of bases not matched to a gene: 19. The CDR3 sequence is CASNHPSGREVRDNEQFF. CDR3 nucleotide sequence: TGTGCCAGCAACCACCCGAGCGGGAGAGAAGTAAGGGACAATGAGCAGTTCTTC.

This clonotype was seen only a few times. The V gene is TRBV5-1, the J gene TRBJ2-7, with D hard to call. The CDR3 spans 13 residues. Trimming took 5 bases from V and 2 from J, leaving 11 bases between them. Germline CDR1 and CDR2: SGHRS and YFSETQ. The CDR3 spells CASRVSQPYEQYF. CDR3 in DNA: TGCGCCAGCAGGGTTTCCCAGCCCTACGAGCAGTACTTC.

This clonotype was picked up many times. J is TRBJ2-1 and V is TRBV18; tentatively, D is TRBD2 (5 bases). The CDR3 has 16 amino acids. Germline V gene data show CDR1 as KGHSH and CDR2 as LQKENI. V was clipped by 0 bases and J by 9 bases, with 18 bases between them. CDR3 bases: TGTGCCAGCTCACCACCGAGGGTCTATAGCGTTAGTGAGCAGTTCTTC. Protein sequence: CASSPPRVYSVSEQFF.

This clonotype has only a few counts. The V gene is TRBV19, the J gene TRBJ2-1; D call uncertain. The CDR3 spans 12 residues. The V end lost 1 base, the J end lost 10 bases, and 8 bases lay between the germline ends. Germline CDR1 LNHDA, CDR2 SQIVND (reference sequence). The DNA of the CDR3 is TGTGCCAGTAGTATAGTAAGGTGGGAGCAGTTCTTC. Amino acid sequence: CASSIVRWEQFF.

This clonotype appeared a few times. The chain uses TRBV7-9 and TRBJ2-7; D is ambiguous. Germline lookup yields CDR1 SEHNR and CDR2 FQNEAQ (reference sequence). The CDR3 has 14 amino acids. Between the trimmed V and J ends, which lost 5 bases and 2 bases, there was a span of 13 bases. The CDR3 DNA sequence: TGTGCCAGCAGCCAACTGGACCGACCCTACGAGCAGTACTTC. It encodes CASSQLDRPYEQYF.

This sequence joins TRBV25-1 and TRBJ2-3; a possible D gene is TRBD1 (6 bases). This CDR3 comprises 15 residues. CDR1 MGHDK and CDR2 SYGVNS come from the germline V gene. The ends were cut back, 5 bases at V and 6 bases at J, with 18 bases in the middle. CDR3 nucleotides: TGTGCCAGCAGTACGGACAGCCAGGCGAGTGATACGCAGTATTTT. Encoded protein: CASSTDSQASDTQYF.

This clonotype was counted between two and nine times. The chain joins TRBV19 to TRBJ1-5; unclear D gene. From germline, CDR1 is LNHDA and CDR2 SQIVND (reference sequence). The CDR3 consists of 14 residues. V was trimmed by 2 bases and J by 1 base, leaving 6 bases between them. The CDR3 nucleotides read TGTGCCAGTAGTATAACTTGGAGCAATCAGCCCCAGCATTTT. The encoded protein is CASSITWSNQPQHF.

This clonotype was seen ten or more times. The chain has TRBV7-2 and TRBJ2-3, with D unclear. The CDR3 loop spans 13 amino acids. Germline V CDR1 and CDR2: SGHTA, FQGNSA. V lost 4 bases, J lost 2 bases, and 7 bases lay in between. The CDR3 region is CASSSTNTDTQYF. The CDR3 DNA is TGTGCCAGCAGCTCAACAAACACAGATACGCAGTATTTT. Full variable domain (outside the CDR3, taken from reference TRBV7-2 and TRBJ2-3): GAGVSQSPSNKVTEKGKDVELRCDPISGHTALYWYRQSLGQGLEFLIYFQGNSAPDKSGLPSDRFSAERTGGSVSTLTIQRTQQEDSAVYLCASSSTNTDTQYFGPGTRLTVL.

This clonotype was picked up a small number of times. The genes are TRBV5-5 and TRBJ2-1, with TRBD2 identical over 7 bases. Germline-derived CDR1 and CDR2 are SGHKS and YYEKEE (reference sequence). Trimming took 4 bases from V and 4 from J; bases not matched to a gene: 11. The CDR3 length is 16 residues. The DNA for the CDR3 is TGTGCCAGCAGCCCCCTAGCAGCGGGGCTATACAATGAGCAGTTCTTC. Translated, it gives CASSPLAAGLYNEQFF.

V is TRBV14 and J is TRBJ2-5; D uncertain. The CDR3 contains 12 residues. The V gene lost 0 bases and the J gene lost 7 bases, with 6 bases spanning the gap. Per germline, CDR1 SGHDN and CDR2 FVKESK. CDR3 protein: CASSQDRWTQYF. The CDR3 nucleotides read TGTGCCAGCAGCCAAGATCGATGGACCCAGTACTTC.

Only a few counts were recorded for this clonotype. This chain uses TRBV5-1 with TRBJ2-5; 9 bases map to TRBD1. V dropped 6 bases and J dropped 2; count of bases not matched to a gene: 8. The CDR3 runs to 15 residues. The germline CDR1 and CDR2 sequences are SGHRS and YFSETQ. The CDR3 nucleotides read TGCGCCAGCACTCCGGTGACAGGGGGTCAAGAGACCCAGTACTTC. The encoded protein is CASTPVTGGQETQYF.

Only a few counts were recorded for this clonotype. The V call is TRBV20-1, the J call TRBJ2-1; 8 bases line up with TRBD2. The CDR3 covers 16 residues. V lost 0 bases to trimming and J lost 8 bases; unmatched junction nucleotides: 12. Germline CDR1 is DFQATT and CDR2 is SNEGSKA (reference sequence). CDR3 sequence (DNA): TGCAGTGCTAGAGAGGGGAGGGCTAGCGGGTGGGATGAGCAGTTCTTC. Protein sequence: CSAREGRASGWDEQFF.

The rearrangement uses TRBV10-3 and TRBJ1-1; D perhaps matches TRBD1 (6 bases). CDR3 length: 17 amino acids. The V end lost 0 bases, the J end lost 1 base, and 15 bases lay between the germline ends. Per the germline V gene, CDR1 is ENHRY and CDR2 is SYGVKD. Written as DNA, the CDR3 is TGTGCCATCAGTGAGTCGAAACAGGGTGGTAAGAACACTGAAGCTTTCTTT. Translation: CAISESKQGGKNTEAFF.

The CDR3 protein is CATIPFDSINSPLHF. The CDR3 bases are TGTGCCACCATCCCTTTCGACAGCATTAATTCACCCCTCCACTTT. The genes are TRBV7-9 and TRBJ1-6; the D gene is possibly TRBD1 (5 bases). The CDR3 loop spans 15 amino acids. V dropped 10 bases and J dropped 6 bases, with 19 bases sitting between them. Germline V gene data show CDR1 as SEHNR and CDR2 as FQNEAQ (reference sequence).

This clonotype was detected a few times. CDR3 residues: CASSDRDRGEEKLFF. The CDR3 coding sequence is TGTGCCAGCAGCGACCGGGACAGGGGCGAGGAAAAACTGTTTTTT. This rearrangement joins TRBV7-2 to TRBJ1-4, with 10 bases lining up with TRBD1. CDR3 size: 15 residues. The germline V gene encodes CDR1 SGHTA and CDR2 FQGNSA. With V trimmed by 5 bases and J by 8 bases, 8 bases remained unmatched.

This chain joins TRBV4-1 and TRBJ2-3; TRBD2 might be the D (6 bases). Germline CDR1 is MGHRA and CDR2 is YSYEKL. The CDR3 totals 17 residues. The ends were cut back, 0 bases at V and 3 bases at J, with 16 bases in the middle. CDR3 residues: CASSQDYSGPLTDTQYF. CDR3 sequence (DNA): TGCGCCAGCAGCCAAGACTATAGCGGACCCCTAACAGATACGCAGTATTTT.

This clonotype was counted between two and nine times. V usage is TRBV12-3 or TRBV12-4 and J usage is TRBJ1-4, with D unresolved. CDR3 length: 12 amino acids. V was pared by 6 bases and J by 6 bases, with 8 bases between. The chain's CDR3 is CASSPQDEKLFF. In DNA, the CDR3 is TGTGCCAGCAGCCCCCAAGATGAAAAACTGTTTTTT.

The chain couples TRBV12-3 or TRBV12-4 to TRBJ2-3; D call uncertain. Trimming cost V 3 bases and J 4 bases, with 8 bases left between them. The CDR3 consists of 13 residues. As DNA, the CDR3 is TGTGCCAGCAGTTTTGAAGGGCCAGATACGCAGTATTTT. Encoded protein: CASSFEGPDTQYF.

The chain combines TRBV5-4 with TRBJ2-7; 7 bases line up with TRBD2. Germline-derived CDR1 and CDR2 are SGHNT and YYREEE (reference sequence). Trimming removed 3 bases from V and 3 bases from J; junction bases left unmatched: 3. The CDR3 is 13 amino acids. CDR3 loop: CASSWGDYYEQYF. The CDR3 DNA sequence: TGTGCCAGCAGCTGGGGGGACTACTACGAGCAGTACTTC.

Only a few counts were recorded for this clonotype. The gene calls are TRBV5-5 and TRBJ2-7; a weak D match, TRBD1 (6 bases). CDR1 and CDR2 from the germline V gene are SGHKS and YYEKEE (reference sequence). Trimming shortened V by 3 bases and J by 1 base, and 14 bases separated the two germline ends. The CDR3 extends over 15 amino acids. CDR3 sequence: CASSWGQGQSYEQYF. In DNA form, the CDR3 reads TGTGCCAGCAGCTGGGGGCAGGGCCAATCCTACGAGCAGTACTTC.

This clonotype was observed many times. J is TRBJ2-5 and V is TRBV4-2; D gene uncertain. CDR3 length: 15 amino acids. Germline CDR1 and CDR2: LGHNA and YNFKEQ. The V and J ends lost 0 bases and 2 bases respectively, with 10 bases between them. The CDR3 loop is CASSQDGRSQETQYF. In nucleotides, the CDR3 is TGTGCCAGCAGCCAAGATGGGCGGTCACAAGAGACCCAGTACTTC.

This clonotype was counted a few times. The chain carries TRBV11-2 and TRBJ1-1, with D hard to call. CDR3 size: 13 residues. The V gene's germline CDR1 is SGHAT and CDR2 FQNNGV. The V gene lost 5 bases and the J gene lost 4 bases, with 11 bases spanning the gap. CDR3 residues: CASSIGLFTEAFF. CDR3 bases: TGTGCCAGCAGCATCGGTTTATTCACTGAAGCTTTCTTT.

There are a few counts of this clonotype. The chain couples TRBV5-1 to TRBJ2-7; 9 nucleotides line up with TRBD2. The CDR3 contains 15 residues. With V trimmed by 0 bases and J by 3 bases, 4 bases remained unmatched. From germline, CDR1 is SGHRS and CDR2 YFSETQ. CDR3 DNA sequence: TGCGCCAGCAGCTTGGTGTCGACTAGCGGCTACGAGCAGTACTTC. Translation: CASSLVSTSGYEQYF.

This clonotype was detected a few times. The V call is TRBV19, the J call TRBJ2-1; 15 nucleotides line up with TRBD2. Trimming at V came to 5 bases and at J to 7 bases, leaving 6 bases not matched to a gene. From germline, CDR1 is LNHDA and CDR2 SQIVND (reference sequence). The CDR3 has 16 amino acids. The CDR3 protein is CASSPGTSGGRNEQFF. For the CDR3, the DNA is TGTGCCAGTAGTCCGGGGACTAGCGGGGGGAGGAATGAGCAGTTCTTC. The full variable domain, with the rest looked up from reference TRBV19 and TRBJ2-1, is DGGITQSPKYLFRKEGQNVTLSCEQNLNHDAMYWYRQDPGQGLRLIYYSQIVNDFQKGDIAEGYSVSREKKESFPLTVTSAQKNPTAFYLCASSPGTSGGRNEQFFGPGTRLTVL.

The chain recombines TRBV6-2 or TRBV6-3 with TRBJ2-7; 9 bases agree with TRBD1. Per germline, CDR1 MNHEY and CDR2 SVGEGT. The CDR3 loop spans 15 amino acids. In nucleotides, the CDR3 is TGTGCAAGATTTTTCCCGGGACAGGGTTATTACGAGCAGTACTTC. This encodes CARFFPGQGYYEQYF.

The count of this clonotype is one. One junction end does not reproduce the germline sequence, and a read error may be involved. CDR3 coding DNA: TGTGCCGGCAGTTACCCCGGTACAGATACGCAGTATTTT. This gives the protein CAGSYPGTDTQYF. This rearrangement joins TRBV6-5 to TRBJ2-3, with D uncertain. Per the germline V gene, CDR1 is MNHEY and CDR2 is SVGAGI. This CDR3 has 13 amino acids.